This T cell receptor (beta chain) was observed in a study of CD8 T cell repertoires and HIV-1 epitope variants. Study overall: Twenty-five autologous and known Gag and Nef epitope variant peptides each stimulated T cells separately. Controls were a CMV, EBV and flu peptide pool, Ebola AY9 negative control, and no-peptide well. An uncultured baseline aliquot held 1M T cells.

With respect to this clone: Its antigen is not known.

CDR3 size: 15 residues. V was clipped by 1 base and J by 6 bases; unmatched bases: 7. CDR1 is SGHDT, CDR2 YYEEEE, per germline. TCRdb's table, derived via immunoSEQ multiplex PCR, lists solely in-frame clones and lacks some. Altogether tens of thousands of clones are present, roughly 80% being singletons, with the ten largest covering 20% to 30%. Study results and caveats: This assay reports beta chains of antigen-expanded cells, not T cell function.

The TCR was taken from a male donor with HIV. The chain is built from TRBV5-6 and TRBJ2-3; 8 bases line up with TRBD1. Sequenced: uncultured baseline CD8+ T cells from peripheral blood mononuclear cells (PBMCs). DNA of the CDR3: TGTGCCAGCAGCTTGACCCAGGGGGCCTGGGATACGCAGTATTTT. Protein sequence: CASSLTQGAWDTQYF.